The T cell receptor beta chain under discussion was sequenced for a study of blood T cell repertoires in COVID-19. Study at large: T cells, B-cell-depleted T cells, or PBMCs supplied cDNA or gDNA.

Seattle cases were enrolled at active infection and followed longitudinally. This clone turned up a few times. Repertoires were generated with immunoSEQ multiplex PCR, while TCRdb's copy carries only in-frame clones and drops some. The data show roughly 160,000 clones, roughly 88% seen once. J lost 3 bases, V lost 1 base, and 7 bases had no gene match. There are 16 residues in the CDR3. Germline V lookup: CDR1 SGHTA, CDR2 FQGNSA. The specimen was peripheral blood. This TCR was recovered from a man at least 80 years old with COVID-19, enrolled during active disease. The rearrangement links TRBV7-2 to TRBJ2-3, with 7 nucleotides matching TRBD2. DNA for the CDR3: TGTGCCAGCAGCTTAGGGCGGGGGAAGTTGACAGATACGCAGTATTTT. Its protein is CASSLGRGKLTDTQYF.